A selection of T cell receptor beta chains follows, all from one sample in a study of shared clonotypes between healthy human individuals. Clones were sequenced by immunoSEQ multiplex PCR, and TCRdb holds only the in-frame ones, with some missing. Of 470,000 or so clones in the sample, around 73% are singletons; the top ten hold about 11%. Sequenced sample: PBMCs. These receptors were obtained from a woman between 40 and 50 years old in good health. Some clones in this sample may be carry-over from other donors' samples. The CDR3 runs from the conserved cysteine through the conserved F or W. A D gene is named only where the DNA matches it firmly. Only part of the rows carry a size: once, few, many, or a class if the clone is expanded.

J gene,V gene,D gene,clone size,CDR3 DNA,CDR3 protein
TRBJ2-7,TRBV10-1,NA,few,TGCGCCAGCAGTGAGCGGGAGCAGGTCCACGAGCAGTACTTC,CASSEREQVHEQYF
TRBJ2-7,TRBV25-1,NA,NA,TGTGCCAGCACGGACTCGGTCGAGCAGTACTTC,CASTDSVEQYF
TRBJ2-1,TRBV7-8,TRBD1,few,TGTGCCAGCAGCGTCACACGGCAGGGGGCGGCCTACAATGAGCAGTTCTTC,CASSVTRQGAAYNEQFF
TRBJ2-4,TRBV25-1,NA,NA,TGTGCCAGCAGTGAGGCAGCCAAAAACATTCAGTACTTC,CASSEAAKNIQYF
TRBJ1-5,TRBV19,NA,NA,TGTGCCAGTGTTGGGGCGAATCAGCCCCAGCATTTT,CASVGANQPQHF
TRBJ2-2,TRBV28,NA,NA,TGTGCCAGCGGCGAACAGGGTAGAGGCGGGGAGCTGTTTTTT,CASGEQGRGGELFF
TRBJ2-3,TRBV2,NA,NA,TGTGCCAGCAGTAGGGACACCACAGATACGCAGTATTTT,CASSRDTTDTQYF
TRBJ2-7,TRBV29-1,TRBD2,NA,TGCAGCGTGGGGACTAGCGGGAGTCCGCGCGACGAGCAGTACTTC,CSVGTSGSPRDEQYF
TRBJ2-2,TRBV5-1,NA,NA,TGCGCCAGCAGCTTGGTGGGTGAAGCGAGGAACACCGGGGAGCTGTTTTTT,CASSLVGEARNTGELFF
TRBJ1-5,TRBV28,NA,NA,TGTGCCAGCGGGCAGCTTAATCAGCCCCAGCATTTT,CASGQLNQPQHF
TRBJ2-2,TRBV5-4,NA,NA,TGTGCCAGCAGCTTGGCGGGACCGGGCACCGGGGAGCTGTTTTTT,CASSLAGPGTGELFF
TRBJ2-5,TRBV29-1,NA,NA,TGCGGGGCGGCAGTACAAGAGACCCAGTACTTC,CGAAVQETQYF
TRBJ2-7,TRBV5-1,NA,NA,TGCGCCAGCAGCTTGGCTGCGAGTCAGGAAGCCTACGAGCAGTACTTC,CASSLAASQEAYEQYF
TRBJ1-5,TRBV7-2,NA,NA,TGTGCCAGCAGCTTAGAAAGGGGCGCAGGCAATCAGCCCCAGCATTTT,CASSLERGAGNQPQHF
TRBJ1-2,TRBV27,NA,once,TGTGCCAGCAGTTTGGGGAATAACTATGGCTACACCTTC,CASSLGNNYGYTF
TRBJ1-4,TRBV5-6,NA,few,TGTGCCAGCAGCTTGGACAGGGAGGCTAATGAAAAACTGTTTTTT,CASSLDREANEKLFF
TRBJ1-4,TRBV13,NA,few,TGTGCCAGCAGCTTAAGCAGTGGAGCGGAAAAACTGTTTTTT,CASSLSSGAEKLFF